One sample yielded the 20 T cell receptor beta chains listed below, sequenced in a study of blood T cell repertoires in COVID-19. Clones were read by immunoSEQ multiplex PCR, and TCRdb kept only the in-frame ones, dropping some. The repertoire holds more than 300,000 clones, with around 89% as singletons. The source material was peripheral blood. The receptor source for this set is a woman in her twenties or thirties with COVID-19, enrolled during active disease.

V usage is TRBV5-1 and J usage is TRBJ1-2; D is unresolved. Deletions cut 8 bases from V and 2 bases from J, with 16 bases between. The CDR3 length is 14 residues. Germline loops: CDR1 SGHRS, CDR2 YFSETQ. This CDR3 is CASRAGSQNYGYTF. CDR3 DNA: TGCGCCAGTCGGGCGGGGTCCCAAAACTATGGCTACACCTTC.

The CDR3 DNA is TGTGCCAGCAACCCTCCGGGACAGGGTTACTATGGCTACACCTTC. Protein product: CASNPPGQGYYGYTF. The V gene is TRBV28, the J gene TRBJ1-2; 9 positions match TRBD1. Per germline, CDR1 MDHEN and CDR2 SYDVKM. Trimming removed 7 bases from V and 3 bases from J; junction bases left unmatched: 9. This CDR3 spans 15 amino acids.

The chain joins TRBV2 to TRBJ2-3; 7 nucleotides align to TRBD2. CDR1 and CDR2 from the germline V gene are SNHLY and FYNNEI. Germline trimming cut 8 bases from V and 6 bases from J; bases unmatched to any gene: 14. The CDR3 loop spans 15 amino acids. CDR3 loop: CASYRRDYGMDTQYF. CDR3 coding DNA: TGTGCCAGCTACCGCCGGGACTACGGTATGGATACGCAGTATTTT.

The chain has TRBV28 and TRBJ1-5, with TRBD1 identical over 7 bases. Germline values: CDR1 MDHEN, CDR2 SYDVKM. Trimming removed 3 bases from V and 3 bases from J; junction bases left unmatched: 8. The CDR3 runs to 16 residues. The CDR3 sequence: CASSLVRDRLNQPQHF. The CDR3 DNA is TGTGCCAGCAGTTTGGTCCGGGACAGACTCAATCAGCCCCAGCATTTT.

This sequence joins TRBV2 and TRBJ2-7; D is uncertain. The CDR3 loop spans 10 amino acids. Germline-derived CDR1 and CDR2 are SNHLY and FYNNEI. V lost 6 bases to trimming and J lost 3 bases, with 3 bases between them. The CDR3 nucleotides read TGTGCCAGCAGCAACTACGAGCAGTACTTC. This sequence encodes CASSNYEQYF.

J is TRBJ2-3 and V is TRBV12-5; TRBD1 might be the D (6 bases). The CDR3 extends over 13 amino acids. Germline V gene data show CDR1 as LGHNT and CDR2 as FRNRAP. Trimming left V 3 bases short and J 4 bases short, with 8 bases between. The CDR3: CASGFGGADTQYF. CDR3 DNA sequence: TGTGCTAGTGGTTTTGGGGGCGCAGATACGCAGTATTTT.

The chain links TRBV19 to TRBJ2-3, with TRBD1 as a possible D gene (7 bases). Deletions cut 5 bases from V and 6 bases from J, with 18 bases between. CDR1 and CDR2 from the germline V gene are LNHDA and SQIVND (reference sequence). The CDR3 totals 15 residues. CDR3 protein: CASSSRGASVDTQYF. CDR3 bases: TGTGCCAGTAGTTCCAGGGGGGCTTCGGTGGATACGCAGTATTTT.

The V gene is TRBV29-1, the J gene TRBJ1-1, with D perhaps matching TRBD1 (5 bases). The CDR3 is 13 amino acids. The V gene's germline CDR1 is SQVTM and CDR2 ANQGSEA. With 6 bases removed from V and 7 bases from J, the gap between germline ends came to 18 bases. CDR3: CSVPGRPENEAFF. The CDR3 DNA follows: TGCAGCGTACCAGGGAGGCCGGAGAATGAAGCTTTCTTT.

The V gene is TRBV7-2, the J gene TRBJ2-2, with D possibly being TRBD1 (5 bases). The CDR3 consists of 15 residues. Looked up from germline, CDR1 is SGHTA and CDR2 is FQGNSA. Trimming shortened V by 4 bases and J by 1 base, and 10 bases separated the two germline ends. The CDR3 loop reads CASSSSGQNTGELFF. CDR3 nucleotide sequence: TGTGCCAGCAGCTCATCAGGACAGAACACCGGGGAGCTGTTTTTT.

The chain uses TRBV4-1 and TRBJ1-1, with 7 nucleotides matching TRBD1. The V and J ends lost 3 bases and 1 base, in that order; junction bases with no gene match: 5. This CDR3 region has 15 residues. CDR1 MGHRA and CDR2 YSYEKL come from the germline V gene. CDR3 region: CASSQAGTANTEAFF. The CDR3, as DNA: TGCGCCAGCAGCCAGGCTGGGACAGCGAACACTGAAGCTTTCTTT.

CDR3 sequence: CASSQAFQETQYF. DNA for the CDR3: TGCGCCAGCAGCCAGGCTTTTCAAGAGACCCAGTACTTC. This chain links TRBV4-1 with TRBJ2-5; the D is unclear. The CDR3 has 13 amino acids. Germline CDR1 reads MGHRA; CDR2 reads YSYEKL. V lost 3 bases, J lost 2 bases, and 7 bases lay in between.

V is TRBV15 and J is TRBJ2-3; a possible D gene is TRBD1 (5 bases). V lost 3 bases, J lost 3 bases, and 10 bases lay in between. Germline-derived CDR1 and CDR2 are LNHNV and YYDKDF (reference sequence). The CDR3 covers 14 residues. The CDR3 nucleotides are TGTGCCACCAGCAGGTGGCAGGGAACAGATACGCAGTATTTT. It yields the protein CATSRWQGTDTQYF. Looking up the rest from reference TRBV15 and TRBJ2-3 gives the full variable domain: DAMVIQNPRYQVTQFGKPVTLSCSQTLNHNVMYWYQQKSSQAPKLLFHYYDKDFNNEADTPDNFQSRRPNTSFCFLDIRSPGLGDTAMYLCATSRWQGTDTQYFGPGTRLTVL.

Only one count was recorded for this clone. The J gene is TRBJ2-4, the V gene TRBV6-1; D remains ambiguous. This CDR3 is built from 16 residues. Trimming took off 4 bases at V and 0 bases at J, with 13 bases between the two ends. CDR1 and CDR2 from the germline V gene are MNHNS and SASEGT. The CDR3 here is CASSALNRVAKNIQYF. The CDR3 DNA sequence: TGTGCCAGCAGTGCCCTAAATCGGGTAGCCAAAAACATTCAGTACTTC.

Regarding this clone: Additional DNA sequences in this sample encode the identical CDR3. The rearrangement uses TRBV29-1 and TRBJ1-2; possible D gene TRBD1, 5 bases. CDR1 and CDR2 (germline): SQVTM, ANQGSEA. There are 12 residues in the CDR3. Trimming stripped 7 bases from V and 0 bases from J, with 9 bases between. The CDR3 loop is CSGGQTNYGYTF. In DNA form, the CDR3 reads TGCAGCGGAGGACAAACTAACTATGGCTACACCTTC.

The CDR3: CASSLAGGRNSPLHF. In DNA, the CDR3 is TGTGCCAGCAGCTTAGCGGGAGGTAGAAATTCACCCCTCCACTTT. This chain links TRBV7-9 with TRBJ1-6, with D uncertain. In germline, CDR1 is SEHNR, CDR2 FQNEAQ (reference sequence). The V and J ends lost 0 bases and 7 bases respectively, with 10 bases between them. The CDR3 loop spans 15 amino acids.

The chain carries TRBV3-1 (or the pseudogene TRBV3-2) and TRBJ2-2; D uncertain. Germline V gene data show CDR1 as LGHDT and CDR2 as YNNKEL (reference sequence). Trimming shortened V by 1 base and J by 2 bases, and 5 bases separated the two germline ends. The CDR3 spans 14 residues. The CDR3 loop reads CASSQGPNTGELFF. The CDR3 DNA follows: TGTGCCAGCAGCCAAGGTCCTAACACCGGGGAGCTGTTTTTT.

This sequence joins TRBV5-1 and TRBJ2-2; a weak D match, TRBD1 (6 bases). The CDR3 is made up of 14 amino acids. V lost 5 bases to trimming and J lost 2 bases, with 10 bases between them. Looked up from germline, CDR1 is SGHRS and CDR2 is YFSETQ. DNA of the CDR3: TGCGCCAGCAGTTGGGGACAAAACACCGGGGAGCTGTTTTTT. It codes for CASSWGQNTGELFF.

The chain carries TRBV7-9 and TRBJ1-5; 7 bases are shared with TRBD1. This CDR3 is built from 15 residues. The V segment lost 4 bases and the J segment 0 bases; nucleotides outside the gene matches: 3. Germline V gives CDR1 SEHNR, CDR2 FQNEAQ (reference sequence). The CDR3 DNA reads TGTGCCAGCAGCTCGGGGACAGTTAGCAATCAGCCCCAGCATTTT. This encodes CASSSGTVSNQPQHF.

This chain's CDR3 is CASSSGTGLRLNTEAFF. Here the CDR3 DNA reads TGTGCCAGCAGCTCCGGGACAGGGCTACGATTGAACACTGAAGCTTTCTTT. The V and J genes are TRBV7-2 and TRBJ1-1; TRBD1 aligns across 9 bases. CDR3 length: 17 residues. Germline assignment: CDR1 SGHTA and CDR2 FQGNSA. V shed 4 bases, J shed 0 bases, and the junction held 9 bases outside the gene matches.

The chain's CDR3 is CATSRDPPGRTGNEKLFF. The CDR3 nucleotides read TGTGCCACCAGCAGAGATCCGCCGGGTCGGACGGGAAATGAAAAACTGTTTTTT. The chain is built from TRBV15 and TRBJ1-4; no reliable D call. V was shortened by 0 bases and J by 5 bases, with 19 bases between the two germline ends. This CDR3 is built from 18 residues. CDR1 and CDR2 (germline): LNHNV, YYDKDF (reference sequence).